This TCR beta chain comes out of a study of blood T cell repertoires in COVID-19. Whole-study context: From T cells, B-cell-depleted T cells, or PBMCs came the material, which was cDNA or gDNA.

The CDR3 has 13 amino acids. V shed 3 bases and J shed 8 bases, with 13 bases lying between them. Germline V lookup: CDR1 SNHLY, CDR2 FYNNEI. As processed by the authors: From reference gene primer amplification, estimates of nucleated cell counts were derived. This table comes from immunoSEQ multiplex PCR, and its TCRdb copy is limited to in-frame clones, with some not included. D and trimming were read from the DNA, whereas the V and J calls and clone size are those reported in that table. The repertoire has about 380,000 clones, 88% of them found once; the top ten carry 1.2%. Participant reports of clinical history set cohort assignment. Recovery meant two consecutive negative NP/OP PCR tests, professional clearance, or resolved symptoms.

This TCR came from a young woman who had recovered from COVID-19. The chain has TRBV2 and TRBJ1-2; a possible D gene is TRBD1 (6 bases). The specimen sequenced was PBMCs or T cells enriched from blood (not recorded which). The CDR3 is CASSEGRGWGYTF. CDR3 in DNA: TGTGCCAGCAGTGAGGGCAGGGGATGGGGCTACACCTTC.